This entry lists 15 T cell receptor beta chains sequenced from one sample in a study of T-cell memory formation after mild COVID-19 (dated by TCRdb to 2020 to 2023). Receptors were amplified or captured by 5' RACE. Sequencing was carried out with an Illumina NovaSeq 6000. The public reads were reanalyzed by TCRdb: fastp trimming at Q25, MiXCR alignment, in-frame beta chains only. Rows with one shared CDR3 protein collapse into an entry with the most common genes and DNA. The sample profile shows approximately 390,000 distinct CDR3 sequences; about 16% of them were found once. The ten most abundant clones make up about 22% of the sample. Sample: PBMCs or a T cell subset sorted from them (not recorded which). The source of these receptors is a man aged 18 to 35 who had mild COVID-19 (a few samples of this study predate the infection). The sample titles of this study are shuffled in the database, so cell type and time point are left out; the donor was told from shared clones.

This chain uses TRBV12-3 or TRBV12-4 with TRBJ2-1; D possibly matches TRBD1 or TRBD2 (5 bases each). Between the trimmed V and J ends, which lost 6 bases and 12 bases, there was a span of 9 bases. The CDR3 length is 10 residues. CDR3 in DNA: TGTGCCAGCAGGAGGGACGTGCAGTTCTTC. Its protein is CASRRDVQFF.

This clonotype was seen just once. The CDR3 region is CASSPVGQGYSPLHF. The CDR3 DNA sequence: TGTGCCAGCAGTCCCGTGGGACAGGGTTATTCACCCCTCCACTTT. This chain uses TRBV6-2 or TRBV6-3 with TRBJ1-6; 9 nucleotides match TRBD1. CDR3 size: 15 residues. From germline, CDR1 is MNHEY and CDR2 SVGEGT. V was clipped by 5 bases and J by 8 bases; unmatched bases: 7.

This clonotype was counted ten times or more. The chain has TRBV7-2 and TRBJ2-5; 8 bases align to TRBD2. Germline trimming cut 2 bases from V and 1 base from J; bases unmatched to any gene: 0. Germline CDR1 is SGHTA and CDR2 is FQGNSA. The CDR3 runs 14 residues. The CDR3 protein is CASSLTSGQETQYF. The CDR3 DNA is TGTGCCAGCAGCTTAACTAGCGGCCAAGAGACCCAGTACTTC. Drawing the rest from reference TRBV7-2 and TRBJ2-5, the complete variable domain is GAGVSQSPSNKVTEKGKDVELRCDPISGHTALYWYRQSLGQGLEFLIYFQGNSAPDKSGLPSDRFSAERTGGSVSTLTIQRTQQEDSAVYLCASSLTSGQETQYFGPGTRLLVL.

This clonotype showed up just a few times. The chain uses TRBV5-1 and TRBJ1-4, with 8 nucleotides matching TRBD1. Germline V gives CDR1 SGHRS, CDR2 YFSETQ. The CDR3 has 15 amino acids. V trimming: 4 bases; J trimming: 5 bases; junction bases outside the gene matches: 7. CDR3 protein: CASSVRTGRNEKLFF. In DNA form, the CDR3 reads TGCGCCAGCAGCGTGAGGACAGGGCGGAATGAAAAACTGTTTTTT.

This clonotype was counted only a few times. The gene calls are TRBV7-3 and TRBJ2-3, with D uncertain. CDR3 length equals 16 residues. Trimming removed 0 bases at V and 4 bases at J, with 14 bases between. Germline V CDR1 and CDR2: SGHTA, FQGTGA. The chain's CDR3 is CASSLTDLSPSDTQYF. The CDR3 DNA reads TGTGCCAGCAGCTTAACGGATCTCTCCCCTTCAGATACGCAGTATTTT.

A few counts support this clonotype. V and J are TRBV9 and TRBJ2-3; no definite D call. Trimming left V 1 base short and J 0 bases short, with 6 bases between. CDR3 length equals 14 residues. Germline V gene data show CDR1 as SGDLS and CDR2 as YYNGEE. Here the CDR3 DNA reads TGTGCCAGCAGCGTAATTGGTAGCACAGATACGCAGTATTTT. Its protein product is CASSVIGSTDTQYF.

This clonotype has just one count. As DNA, the CDR3 is TGTGCCTGGAGTGTAGTGGGTTGGAGCCAAGAGACCCAGTACTTC. Protein sequence: CAWSVVGWSQETQYF. The genes are TRBV30 and TRBJ2-5; the D is unclear. The CDR3 is 15 residues long. The germline gives CDR1 GTSNPN, CDR2 SVGIG (reference sequence). V lost 0 bases and J lost 1, with 12 bases in between.

This chain uses TRBV9 with TRBJ2-2; D possibly corresponds to TRBD1 (5 bases). CDR1 and CDR2 (germline): SGDLS, YYNGEE. V gave up 0 bases and J gave up 6 bases, with 15 bases separating them. The CDR3 covers 16 residues. CDR3 in amino acids: CASSVVGTGGAGELFF. The CDR3 DNA reads TGTGCCAGCAGCGTAGTTGGTACAGGTGGGGCCGGGGAGCTGTTTTTT.

The chain employs TRBV5-1 and TRBJ2-1; D may be TRBD1 (5 bases). This CDR3 contains 16 residues. Germline V lookup: CDR1 SGHRS, CDR2 YFSETQ. Trimming stripped 2 bases from V and 3 bases from J, with 15 bases between. CDR3 protein: CASSFYGTGLYNEQFF. DNA of the CDR3: TGCGCCAGCAGCTTCTACGGAACAGGCCTCTACAATGAGCAGTTCTTC.

The sample holds a few counts of this clonotype. The rearrangement uses TRBV28 and TRBJ2-3; D is uncertain. Trimming removed 7 bases from V and 9 bases from J, with 17 bases in between. This CDR3 is 13 amino acids long. The germline CDR1 and CDR2 sequences are MDHEN and SYDVKM. CDR3 nucleotide sequence: TGTGCCAGCAACCCATGGGGTTTAGACACGCAGTATTTT. It encodes CASNPWGLDTQYF.

Many counts were recorded for this clonotype. The chain has TRBV24-1 and TRBJ2-3; TRBD2 might be the D (5 bases). This CDR3 contains 15 residues. V shed 5 bases and J shed 4 bases, with 15 bases lying between them. Germline V gene data show CDR1 as KGHDR and CDR2 as SFDVKD. CDR3 nucleotide sequence: TGTGCCACCAGTGTCGGTTCTCAGAGGGCAGATACGCAGTATTTT. Translating it yields CATSVGSQRADTQYF.

The rearrangement links TRBV6-4 to TRBJ1-1; no definite D call. V lost 6 bases to trimming and J lost 1 base, with 9 bases between them. The CDR3 sequence is 13 residues long. The germline gives CDR1 MRHNA, CDR2 SNTAGT. The DNA for the CDR3 is TGTGCCAGCAGAAAGCCAGGGAACACTGAAGCTTTCTTT. This encodes CASRKPGNTEAFF.

The chain uses TRBV10-3 and TRBJ2-7; maybe TRBD1 (7 bases). Trimming removed 8 bases from V and 0 bases from J, with 11 bases in between. This CDR3 spans 13 amino acids. Per the germline V gene, CDR1 is ENHRY and CDR2 is SYGVKD. The CDR3 loop reads CAIAGQSSYEQYF. For the CDR3, the DNA is TGTGCCATCGCGGGACAGAGCTCCTACGAGCAGTACTTC.

This clonotype was found many times. The V gene is TRBV5-1, the J gene TRBJ2-1; TRBD1 matches 9 bases. Germline V lookup: CDR1 SGHRS, CDR2 YFSETQ. V gave up 3 bases and J gave up 4 bases; unmatched junction bases: 2. This CDR3 is built from 14 residues. DNA for the CDR3: TGCGCCAGCAGCTGGACAGGGGCTTACAATGAGCAGTTCTTC. This codes for CASSWTGAYNEQFF.

The chain employs TRBV12-3 or TRBV12-4 and TRBJ2-7; the D gene is possibly TRBD1 (7 bases). V was clipped by 7 bases and J by 2 bases, with 15 bases between them. There are 14 residues in the CDR3. CDR3 sequence: CASNFGGTAYEQYF. The CDR3 nucleotides read TGTGCCAGCAATTTCGGCGGGACAGCCTACGAGCAGTACTTC.